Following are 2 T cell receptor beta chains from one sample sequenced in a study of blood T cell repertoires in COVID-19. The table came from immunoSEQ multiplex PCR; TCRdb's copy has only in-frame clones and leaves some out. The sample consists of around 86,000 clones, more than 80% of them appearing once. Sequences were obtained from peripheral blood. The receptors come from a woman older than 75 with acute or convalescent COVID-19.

CDR3 amino acids: CASSQRSGSYNEQFF. CDR3 in DNA: TGTGCCAGCAGCCAGCGGAGCGGCTCCTACAATGAGCAGTTCTTC. The V and J genes are TRBV3-1 (or the pseudogene TRBV3-2) and TRBJ2-1, with D possibly matching TRBD2 (5 bases). CDR3 length equals 15 residues. The V end was cut by 3 bases, the J end by 0 bases, with 9 bases between. Germline CDR1 LGHDT, CDR2 YNNKEL (reference sequence).

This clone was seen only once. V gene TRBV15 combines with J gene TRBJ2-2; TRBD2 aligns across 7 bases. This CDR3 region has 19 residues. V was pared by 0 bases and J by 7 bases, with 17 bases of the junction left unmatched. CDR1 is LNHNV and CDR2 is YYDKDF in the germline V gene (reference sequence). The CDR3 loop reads CATSRDMSGASGRGGELFF. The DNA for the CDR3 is TGTGCCACCAGCAGAGATATGAGCGGGGCTAGCGGCCGCGGCGGGGAGCTGTTTTTT.